This TCR beta chain is drawn from a study of esophageal squamous cell carcinoma under preoperative chemotherapy (dated by TCRdb to 2016 to 2018). Turning to the overall study: TCR repertoires were profiled in both peripheral blood T cells and tumor-infiltrating lymphocytes. The study examined the effect of paclitaxel-nedaplatin chemotherapy on T-cell receptor repertoires in patients with esophageal squamous cell carcinoma. About 5 patients with primary esophageal squamous cell carcinoma were included in the cohort. Repertoires from samples collected before paclitaxel-nedaplatin therapy were compared with repertoires from samples collected after the therapy. Summary of the overall study and its limitations: After chemotherapy, peripheral T cells showed a significant rise in TCR diversity, whereas tumor-infiltrating lymphocytes did not. Post-treatment tumor-infiltrating lymphocytes appeared to be derived in part from peripheral T cells migrating into the tumor, rather than solely from local clonal changes. Only five patients with esophageal squamous cell carcinoma were analyzed, making for a small cohort. Immediate and substantial changes in clonotype frequency were induced by paclitaxel-nedaplatin therapy, and contraction rather than amplification was more likely to be observed among abundant clones.

V and J lose 8 bases and 0 bases, and a span of 19 bases separates them. CDR3 length: 16 amino acids, cysteine to phenylalanine. CDR3 DNA is the only sequence kept; it has 48 bases, read in frame from the first base. CDR1 and CDR2, per the germline V gene, are SGHTA and FQGNSA. The time point label, as the study defines it: before preoperative PTX-NDP chemotherapy. Patients received paclitaxel-nedaplatin as preoperative chemotherapy before surgery. Notes on this clonotype: This receptor's antigen is unknown. Per-base quality was not reported, and no clone a single base away is much larger than it.

Library preparation employed PCR. Sequencing instrument: HiSeq X Ten. High-throughput sequencing was used to characterize TCR repertoires. Using fastp at Q25 and MiXCR, TCRdb reprocessed the public reads and kept productive beta chains. Rows with a matching CDR3 protein are joined into one entry that keeps the most common DNA and genes. This sample comprises roughly 15,000 distinct CDR3 sequences, nearly 50% of them detected only once. The top ten hold more than 25% of the sample. This TCR came from a human donor with esophageal squamous cell carcinoma. The donor label of this sample is uncertain. The material was obtained from a patient given preoperative chemotherapy. The chain couples TRBV7-2 to TRBJ2-5; perhaps TRBD2 is the D gene, with 7 bases matching. The DNA is TGTGCCAGCGCGGTGGGCGGGGGCCGGGACCAAGAGACCCAGTACTTC. Translated, this is CASAVGGGRDQETQYF. With the rest looked up from the reference TRBV7-2 and TRBJ2-5 genes rather than sequenced, the full variable domain is GAGVSQSPSNKVTEKGKDVELRCDPISGHTALYWYRQSLGQGLEFLIYFQGNSAPDKSGLPSDRFSAERTGGSVSTLTIQRTQQEDSAVYLCASAVGGGRDQETQYFGPGTRLLVL.